The 17 T cell receptor beta chains presented below share a single source sample, sequenced in a study of T cell changes during pregnancy in multiple sclerosis. Libraries were prepared by immunoSEQ multiplex PCR; TCRdb keeps only in-frame clonotypes and omits some of them. The sample includes some 70,000 clones, roughly 91% seen only once; the top ten take 0.29%. The source material was CD4+ T cells from peripheral blood mononuclear cells, sampled in the third trimester of pregnancy. Receptor source: a female donor in good health, enrolled as a control in a pregnancy study.

This clone has only a few counts. This chain connects TRBV30 to TRBJ2-7; 7 bases are shared with TRBD1. Germline V gene sequence: CDR1 GTSNPN, CDR2 SVGIG (reference sequence). The CDR3 is 14 amino acids. V was clipped by 0 bases and J by 6 bases; unmatched bases: 8. The CDR3: CAWSVSRGLREQYF. DNA of the CDR3: TGTGCCTGGAGTGTATCGAGGGGGCTACGCGAGCAGTACTTC.

V is TRBV18 and J is TRBJ2-2; D is unresolved. This CDR3 contains 14 residues. V lost 4 bases and J 4 bases, leaving 10 bases between the germline ends. Germline CDR1 reads KGHSH; CDR2 reads LQKENI. This CDR3 is CASSQSSVTGELFF. The CDR3 nucleotides read TGTGCCAGCTCACAGTCGTCGGTCACCGGGGAGCTGTTTTTT.

This clone was detected once. The chain employs TRBV6-6 and TRBJ1-5, with D perhaps matching TRBD1 (6 bases). V gave up 5 bases and J gave up 9 bases, with 17 bases separating them. The CDR3 runs 14 residues. Germline-derived CDR1 and CDR2 are MNHNY and SVGAGI (reference sequence). DNA of the CDR3: TGTGCCAGCAGTACACCACAGGGTCTGCGGCCCCAGCATTTT. Protein sequence: CASSTPQGLRPQHF.

The V and J genes are TRBV5-1 and TRBJ1-6; D not resolved. Between the trimmed V and J ends, which lost 1 base and 10 bases, there was a span of 15 bases. In germline, CDR1 is SGHRS, CDR2 YFSETQ. CDR3 length equals 15 residues. The CDR3 bases are TGCGCCAGCAGCTTGAGCGCGGAGCATGGATCACCCCTCCACTTT. The encoded protein is CASSLSAEHGSPLHF.

This chain joins TRBV11-3 and TRBJ2-1, with 7 bases lining up with TRBD1. The CDR3 is 14 amino acids. CDR1 and CDR2 (germline): SGHNT, YENEEA. The junction had 3 bases not matched to a gene; V was cut back by 1 base and J by 6 bases. CDR3 DNA sequence: TGTGCCAGCAGCTTAGGACAGGGTGGCAATGAGCAGTTCTTC. Amino acid sequence: CASSLGQGGNEQFF.

CDR3 in DNA: TGTGCCAGTAGTATGGTGGGTACAGGGATCTCTGGAAACACCATATATTTT. It yields the protein CASSMVGTGISGNTIYF. This chain joins TRBV19 and TRBJ1-3, with D possibly TRBD1 on 6 matching bases. The CDR3 spans 17 residues. Trimming removed 3 bases from V and 0 bases from J, with 15 bases in between. The germline V gene has CDR1 LNHDA and CDR2 SQIVND (reference sequence).

This clone is a singleton in its sample. V and J are TRBV30 and TRBJ2-7, with TRBD2 matching 7 bases. The junction had 6 bases not matched to a gene; V was cut back by 4 bases and J by 3 bases. This CDR3 contains 13 residues. CDR1 and CDR2 from the germline V gene are GTSNPN and SVGIG (reference sequence). The CDR3 region has the DNA TGTGCCTGGAAAGTGGGGGGGGGCTACGAGCAGTACTTC. Translating it yields CAWKVGGGYEQYF.

The V gene is TRBV5-1, the J gene TRBJ2-5, with D possibly matching TRBD1 (5 bases). Germline V lookup: CDR1 SGHRS, CDR2 YFSETQ. The CDR3 runs 13 residues. Trimming pared 1 base from V and 5 bases from J, leaving 9 bases between. In DNA, the CDR3 is TGCGCCAGCAGCTTGAGCAGGGTTGAGACCCAGTACTTC. As protein: CASSLSRVETQYF.

The gene calls are TRBV5-1 and TRBJ2-7; D is ambiguous. CDR1 and CDR2 from the germline V gene are SGHRS and YFSETQ. The ends were cut back, 0 bases at V and 3 bases at J, with 7 bases in the middle. The CDR3 is 13 residues long. In DNA form, the CDR3 reads TGCGCCAGCAGCTTGGGACAAGACTACGAGCAGTACTTC. Its protein is CASSLGQDYEQYF.

The chain couples TRBV11-1 to TRBJ1-2; a possible D gene is TRBD1 (6 bases). CDR1 is SGHAT and CDR2 is FQDESV in the germline V gene (reference sequence). V was pared by 5 bases and J by 0 bases, with 16 bases between. The CDR3 contains 16 residues. The CDR3 reads CASSPRTVPSNYGYTF. DNA for the CDR3: TGTGCCAGCAGCCCGCGGACAGTACCCTCTAACTATGGCTACACCTTC.

V usage is TRBV7-9 and J usage is TRBJ1-3; possibly TRBD1 for D (5 bases). Trimming shortened V by 2 bases and J by 0 bases, and 14 bases separated the two germline ends. Germline CDR1 SEHNR, CDR2 FQNEAQ (reference sequence). This CDR3 is built from 17 residues. The CDR3 nucleotides read TGTGCCAGCAGCTTAAGGGGTGCCCCCTCCTCTGGAAACACCATATATTTT. The encoded protein is CASSLRGAPSSGNTIYF.

The chain recombines TRBV5-1 with TRBJ2-1, with 13 positions matching TRBD2. The germline CDR1 and CDR2 sequences are SGHRS and YFSETQ. The CDR3 loop spans 15 amino acids. With V trimmed by 5 bases and J by 8 bases, 7 bases remained unmatched. The CDR3, as DNA: TGCGCCAGCAGTTCCACTAGCGGGGGGGCTTATGAGCAGTTCTTC. It encodes CASSSTSGGAYEQFF.

The chain combines TRBV7-2 with TRBJ2-7, with D uncertain. CDR1 and CDR2 (germline): SGHTA, FQGNSA. CDR3 length: 12 residues. V lost 4 bases to trimming and J lost 0 bases, with 4 bases between them. The CDR3 reads CASSSFSYEQYF. CDR3 sequence (DNA): TGTGCCAGCAGCTCCTTCTCCTACGAGCAGTACTTC.

The chain recombines TRBV18 with TRBJ2-5, with a possible D match to TRBD1 (6 bases). There are 16 residues in the CDR3. Looked up from germline, CDR1 is KGHSH and CDR2 is LQKENI. V lost 4 bases, J lost 3 bases, and 18 bases lay in between. The CDR3 loop reads CASSQSGTRGEETQYF. CDR3 DNA: TGTGCCAGCTCACAATCCGGGACAAGGGGCGAAGAGACCCAGTACTTC.

This rearrangement joins TRBV4-3 to TRBJ1-4; 10 bases line up with TRBD1. Looked up from germline, CDR1 is LGHNA and CDR2 is YSLEER. The trim removed 0 bases at V and 7 bases at J, leaving 5 bases unmatched. CDR3 length: 16 residues. The CDR3 loop reads CASSQDWGQGREKLFF. The CDR3 DNA is TGCGCCAGCAGCCAAGATTGGGGACAGGGGCGTGAAAAACTGTTTTTT.

The chain carries TRBV4-2 and TRBJ2-1, with 9 bases that match TRBD2. The CDR3 is 16 residues long. V lost 0 bases, J lost 4 bases, and 4 bases stayed unmatched. Looked up from germline, CDR1 is LGHNA and CDR2 is YNFKEQ. DNA of the CDR3: TGTGCCAGCAGCCAAGATGTGCGGGGGGGTTACAATGAGCAGTTCTTC. Amino acids: CASSQDVRGGYNEQFF.

The V call is TRBV5-1, the J call TRBJ2-1; D gene ambiguous. There are 15 residues in the CDR3. V shed 1 base and J shed 2 bases, with 10 bases lying between them. The V gene's germline CDR1 is SGHRS and CDR2 YFSETQ. The CDR3, as DNA: TGCGCCAGCAGCTTGCTCCCAAACACCTACAATGAGCAGTTCTTC. It codes for CASSLLPNTYNEQFF.